One sample yielded the 31 T cell receptor beta chains listed below, sequenced in a study of cytomegalovirus exposure and HLA in healthy donors. The table came from immunoSEQ multiplex PCR; TCRdb's copy has only in-frame clones and leaves some out. This table holds some 120,000 clones, about 93% found once. Sequencing was carried out using PBMCs. These receptor sequences come from a woman younger than 35 in good health and CMV-seronegative.

The chain recombines TRBV7-9 with TRBJ2-5; TRBD2 aligns across 8 bases. The CDR3 extends over 13 amino acids. With V trimmed by 1 base and J by 12 bases, 7 bases remained unmatched. The germline V gene has CDR1 SEHNR and CDR2 FQNEAQ (reference sequence). The CDR3 spells CASSLGLARTKYF. CDR3 DNA: TGTGCCAGCAGCTTAGGACTAGCGCGAACTAAGTACTTC.

The count of this clone is one. This chain links TRBV11-2 with TRBJ2-7, with a weak D call TRBD1 (6 bases). This CDR3 has 13 residues. Deletions cut 0 bases from V and 6 bases from J, with 9 bases between. Germline V gives CDR1 SGHAT, CDR2 FQNNGV. The CDR3 spells CASSLDLGGEQYF. The CDR3 DNA follows: TGTGCCAGCAGCTTAGATTTAGGGGGCGAGCAGTACTTC.

The gene calls are TRBV5-8 and TRBJ1-5; D gene uncertain. Trimming stripped 1 base from V and 7 bases from J, with 6 bases between. Germline lookup yields CDR1 SGHTS and CDR2 YDEGEE. The CDR3 is 12 amino acids. CDR3 in amino acids: CASSLLSQPQHF. For the CDR3, the DNA is TGTGCCAGCAGCTTGCTTTCGCAGCCCCAGCATTTT.

The chain joins TRBV2 to TRBJ2-7; D perhaps matches TRBD2 (7 bases). With 7 bases removed from V and 4 bases from J, the gap between germline ends came to 17 bases. This CDR3 comprises 14 residues. The V gene's germline CDR1 is SNHLY and CDR2 FYNNEI. The CDR3 is CASTEGGQAYEQYF. DNA for the CDR3: TGTGCCAGCACCGAGGGGGGGCAGGCTTACGAGCAGTACTTC. The whole variable domain, remainder taken from reference TRBV2 and TRBJ2-7, is EPEVTQTPSHQVTQMGQEVILRCVPISNHLYFYWYRQILGQKVEFLVSFYNNEISEKSEIFDDQFSVERPDGSNFTLKIRSTKLEDSAMYFCASTEGGQAYEQYFGPGTRLTVT.

The chain joins TRBV5-5 to TRBJ2-2; 9 nucleotides agree with TRBD2. This CDR3 is built from 12 residues. V shed 4 bases, J shed 8 bases, and the junction held 0 bases outside the gene matches. The germline gives CDR1 SGHKS, CDR2 YYEKEE (reference sequence). Written as DNA, the CDR3 is TGTGCCAGCAGCCTAGCGGGAGGGGAGCTGTTTTTT. This encodes CASSLAGGELFF. Complete variable domain (other parts from reference TRBV5-5 and TRBJ2-2): DAGVTQSPTHLIKTRGQQVTLRCSPISGHKSVSWYQQVLGQGPQFIFQYYEKEERGRGNFPDRFSARQFPNYSSELNVNALLLGDSALYLCASSLAGGELFFGEGSRLTVL.

The rearrangement links TRBV6-6 to TRBJ2-1, with D perhaps matching TRBD1 (5 bases). V was trimmed by 4 bases and J by 6 bases, leaving 13 bases between them. Germline CDR1 MNHNY, CDR2 SVGAGI (reference sequence). The CDR3 covers 14 residues. CDR3 sequence reads: CASSSGQWSNEQFF. The CDR3 DNA reads TGTGCCAGCAGTTCCGGACAATGGAGCAATGAGCAGTTCTTC.

The V call is TRBV19, the J call TRBJ2-1, with a weak D call TRBD2 (5 bases). The CDR3 is 15 amino acids. Deletions cut 2 bases from V and 0 bases from J, with 8 bases between. Germline V gene sequence: CDR1 LNHDA, CDR2 SQIVND (reference sequence). This CDR3 is CASSISGSSYNEQFF. The CDR3 DNA reads as TGTGCCAGTAGTATATCGGGGAGCTCCTACAATGAGCAGTTCTTC.

The genes are TRBV27 and TRBJ2-1; tentative D call: TRBD2 (5 bases). V was clipped by 8 bases and J by 4 bases, with 6 bases between them. The CDR3 has 11 amino acids. Germline CDR1 and CDR2: MNHEY and SMNVEV (reference sequence). The CDR3 DNA is TGTGCCAGCCAGCGGTACAATGAGCAGTTCTTC. Its protein is CASQRYNEQFF.

This chain joins TRBV28 and TRBJ2-3; TRBD2 matches 7 bases. CDR1 MDHEN and CDR2 SYDVKM come from the germline V gene. Trimming took 3 bases from V and 4 from J; bases not matched to a gene: 13. The CDR3 has 17 amino acids. The CDR3 bases are TGTGCCAGCAGTTTGTTGGAAGCGGGGCGCAGAGCAGATACGCAGTATTTT. It codes for CASSLLEAGRRADTQYF.

CDR3 sequence (DNA): TGTGCCAGCAGTACAGGGGGGAGCGGGGCCAACGTCCTGACTTTC. This translates into CASSTGGSGANVLTF. The chain uses TRBV5-4 and TRBJ2-6; 8 nucleotides line up with TRBD1. The CDR3 is 15 residues long. The V and J ends lost 5 bases and 4 bases, in that order; junction bases with no gene match: 5. CDR1 is SGHNT, CDR2 YYREEE, per germline (reference sequence).

The chain couples TRBV28 to TRBJ1-2, with no clear D. V dropped 7 bases and J dropped 5 bases, with 14 bases sitting between them. Per germline, CDR1 MDHEN and CDR2 SYDVKM. CDR3 length: 13 amino acids. In DNA, the CDR3 is TGTGCCAGCAATCCGGGTAGTTCTTATGGCTACACCTTC. Protein: CASNPGSSYGYTF.

The chain employs TRBV14 and TRBJ2-1; D is unresolved. V was shortened by 1 base and J by 4 bases, with 8 bases between the two germline ends. CDR1 and CDR2 (germline): SGHDN, FVKESK. The CDR3 contains 14 residues. The CDR3 nucleotides are TGTGCCAGCAGCCAAGTCTTCGGTTACAATGAGCAGTTCTTC. Translation gives CASSQVFGYNEQFF.

The chain combines TRBV6-1 with TRBJ1-5, with D unclear. Germline CDR1 MNHNS, CDR2 SASEGT. Trimming pared 6 bases from V and 6 bases from J, leaving 12 bases between. The CDR3 extends over 13 amino acids. In nucleotides, the CDR3 is TGTGCCAGCAGGGAGGGATCGGGTCAGCCCCAGCATTTT. Translated, it gives CASREGSGQPQHF.

This rearrangement joins TRBV28 to TRBJ1-2; no definite D call. V was shortened by 6 bases and J by 4 bases, with 9 bases between the two germline ends. The CDR3 has 12 residues. Germline V gives CDR1 MDHEN, CDR2 SYDVKM. As DNA, the CDR3 is TGTGCCAGCAGCACCACAACCTATGGCTACACCTTC. Translated: CASSTTTYGYTF.

The chain combines TRBV5-1 with TRBJ1-1; D gene uncertain. Germline CDR1 and CDR2: SGHRS and YFSETQ. The CDR3 totals 14 residues. Deletions cut 3 bases from V and 2 bases from J, with 11 bases between. CDR3 DNA sequence: TGCGCCAGCAGCTGGCGGGGTGGAAACACTGAAGCTTTCTTT. This gives the protein CASSWRGGNTEAFF.

J is TRBJ1-5 and V is TRBV19; no firm D call. The CDR3 totals 14 residues. V lost 7 bases to trimming and J lost 7 bases, with 17 bases between them. The germline gives CDR1 LNHDA, CDR2 SQIVND (reference sequence). As DNA, the CDR3 is TGTGCCAGTAATTGGGCGGGTGGTATACAGCCCCAGCATTTT. Translated: CASNWAGGIQPQHF.

The rearrangement joins TRBV9 to TRBJ2-5; TRBD2 is a possible D gene (6 bases). The CDR3 is 14 residues long. In germline, CDR1 is SGDLS, CDR2 YYNGEE. Between the trimmed V and J ends, which lost 6 bases and 1 base, there was a span of 13 bases. The CDR3 is CASTPAGTQETQYF. The CDR3 DNA sequence: TGTGCCAGCACCCCCGCGGGGACCCAAGAGACCCAGTACTTC.

This chain links TRBV7-9 with TRBJ2-3, with 7 nucleotides matching TRBD1. Trimming cost V 7 bases and J 2 bases; bases outside gene matches: 9. Germline V gives CDR1 SEHNR, CDR2 FQNEAQ (reference sequence). The CDR3 runs to 15 residues. The CDR3 DNA sequence: TGTGCCAGCAAAGAAAGGACAGGCACCACAGATACGCAGTATTTT. Translation gives CASKERTGTTDTQYF.

The rearrangement links TRBV4-1 to TRBJ1-5, with D perhaps TRBD1 (6 bases). The CDR3 length is 15 residues. CDR1 is MGHRA and CDR2 is YSYEKL in the germline V gene. The V end was cut by 0 bases, the J end by 4 bases, with 10 bases between. CDR3 bases: TGCGCCAGCAGCCAAGAGCACAGGGCAAATCAGCCCCAGCATTTT. This translates into CASSQEHRANQPQHF.

The CDR3 nucleotides are TGTGCCAGCAGTTCCACGACAGGGGCGCGTGAAAAACTGTTTTTT. Translated, it gives CASSSTTGAREKLFF. The chain employs TRBV2 and TRBJ1-4, with 8 bases identical to TRBD1. CDR3 size: 15 residues. Germline V gives CDR1 SNHLY, CDR2 FYNNEI. With 5 bases clipped from V and 7 bases from J, the junction kept 9 bases outside the gene matches.

The chain links TRBV9 to TRBJ1-2; 8 nucleotides match TRBD1. CDR3 size: 14 residues. V gave up 3 bases and J gave up 5 bases; unmatched junction bases: 6. The V gene's germline CDR1 is SGDLS and CDR2 YYNGEE. CDR3 in amino acids: CASSGTTGGYGYTF. DNA for the CDR3: TGTGCCAGCAGCGGGACTACAGGGGGTTATGGCTACACCTTC. The variable domain in full, with the rest retrieved from reference TRBV9 and TRBJ1-2, is DSGVTQTPKHLITATGQRVTLRCSPRSGDLSVYWYQQSLDQGLQFLIQYYNGEERAKGNILERFSAQQFPDLHSELNLSSLELGDSALYFCASSGTTGGYGYTFGSGTRLTVV.

This clone turned up a few times. The chain is built from TRBV2 and TRBJ1-5, with 8 bases lining up with TRBD1. Germline V CDR1 and CDR2: SNHLY, FYNNEI. This CDR3 has 18 residues. The V gene end was trimmed by 3 bases and the J gene end by 0 bases; junction bases not matched to a gene: 10. The chain's CDR3 is CASSDRGPLPYSNQPQHF. CDR3 in DNA: TGTGCCAGCAGTGACAGGGGGCCTTTGCCCTATAGCAATCAGCCCCAGCATTTT.

The V call is TRBV5-1, the J call TRBJ1-5; perhaps TRBD1 as D (5 bases). V shed 4 bases and J shed 4 bases, with 9 bases lying between them. Per germline, CDR1 SGHRS and CDR2 YFSETQ. This CDR3 has 13 residues. In DNA, the CDR3 is TGCGCCAGCAGCCTCGACAGAAATCAGCCCCAGCATTTT. Its protein product is CASSLDRNQPQHF.

The rearrangement uses TRBV28 and TRBJ1-1; TRBD1 is a possible D gene (6 bases). The CDR3 runs 15 residues. V was cut by 3 bases and J by 1 base, with 12 bases left in between. Germline-derived CDR1 and CDR2 are MDHEN and SYDVKM. CDR3 protein: CASSFQGFGNTEAFF. Here the CDR3 DNA reads TGTGCCAGCAGTTTTCAGGGGTTTGGGAACACTGAAGCTTTCTTT.

V and J are TRBV6-6 and TRBJ2-7; 8 bases are a match to TRBD1. V was clipped by 10 bases and J by 5 bases; unmatched bases: 4. This CDR3 region has 11 residues. The germline CDR1 and CDR2 sequences are MNHNY and SVGAGI (reference sequence). CDR3 sequence reads: CATGQGDEQYF. The CDR3 DNA sequence: TGTGCCACCGGACAGGGAGACGAGCAGTACTTC.

The rearrangement links TRBV12-5 to TRBJ1-2; D is unclear. Germline assignment: CDR1 LGHNT and CDR2 FRNRAP. Trimming cost V 3 bases and J 6 bases, with 17 bases left between them. This CDR3 spans 15 amino acids. DNA for the CDR3: TGTGCTAGTGGTTTATTAGGGCGCGAGGAGGATGGCTACACCTTC. This gives the protein CASGLLGREEDGYTF.

The gene calls are TRBV5-6 and TRBJ2-5, with 9 bases that match TRBD1. V shed 1 base, J shed 5 bases, and the junction held 12 bases outside the gene matches. From germline, CDR1 is SGHDT and CDR2 YYEEEE. This CDR3 comprises 17 residues. CDR3 sequence: CASSLISTGGVRETQYF. In DNA, the CDR3 is TGTGCCAGCAGCTTGATATCGACAGGGGGTGTCCGGGAGACCCAGTACTTC.

V is TRBV7-2 and J is TRBJ2-1; TRBD2 is a possible D gene (7 bases). Trimming removed 2 bases at V and 1 base at J, with 18 bases between. The CDR3 has 18 residues. Germline CDR1 reads SGHTA; CDR2 reads FQGNSA. The DNA for the CDR3 is TGTGCCAGCAGCTTATGGGCGGGGGCACCTAGGTCCTACAATGAGCAGTTCTTC. It codes for CASSLWAGAPRSYNEQFF.

The genes are TRBV28 and TRBJ2-1, with TRBD2 matching 11 bases. CDR1 and CDR2 from the germline V gene are MDHEN and SYDVKM. J gave up 7 bases and V 4 bases, and 6 bases lay outside the gene matches. This CDR3 is 15 amino acids long. The DNA for the CDR3 is TGTGCCAGCAGTTGGGGGCTAGCGGGGGGAAATGAGCAGTTCTTC. Its protein is CASSWGLAGGNEQFF. Full variable domain (outside the CDR3, taken from reference TRBV28 and TRBJ2-1): DVKVTQSSRYLVKRTGEKVFLECVQDMDHENMFWYRQDPGLGLRLIYFSYDVKMKEKGDIPEGYSVSREKKERFSLILESASTNQTSMYLCASSWGLAGGNEQFFGPGTRLTVL.

The chain joins TRBV6-1 to TRBJ2-3; D gene unclear. This CDR3 is 11 amino acids long. Trimming took 6 bases from V and 3 from J, leaving 4 bases between them. Germline V gene data show CDR1 as MNHNS and CDR2 as SASEGT. CDR3 sequence: CASSPTDTQYF. The CDR3 coding sequence is TGTGCCAGCAGCCCAACAGATACGCAGTATTTT.

V gene TRBV28 combines with J gene TRBJ1-1; 9 bases match TRBD1. V was pared by 8 bases and J by 1 base, with 17 bases of the junction left unmatched. The CDR3 runs 18 residues. The germline gives CDR1 MDHEN, CDR2 SYDVKM. The CDR3 region is CASQYPFMTGGGNTEAFF. Written as DNA, the CDR3 is TGTGCCAGCCAATACCCCTTTATGACAGGGGGGGGGAACACTGAAGCTTTCTTT.